Shown below are 26 T cell receptor beta chains from a single sample sequenced in a study of vaccination and CD4 T cells after COVID-19. These TCRs are of unknown antigen specificity. The treatment denotes: roughly ten-day PBMC culture with coronavirus spike peptide pools or control peptides (ViraFEST assay). The unexposed donor gave CD4+ T cells before the COVID-19 pandemic (2011-2018). The Oncomine TCR Beta short-read assay sequenced DNA from cultured CD4+ T cells. MiXCR was run by TCRdb on the PCR reads, yielding one entry per CDR3 protein. The repertoire includes approximately 7,100 distinct CDR3 sequences, approximately 53% of them detected once, and 20% to 30% sits in the top ten. The sample taken for sequencing was CD4+ T cells from blood, cultured in vitro. Receptors originate from a human donor in good health.

V is TRBV18 and J is TRBJ2-6, with D possibly being TRBD1 (6 bases). V lost 3 bases, J lost 2 bases, and 14 bases lay in between. The CDR3 is made up of 17 amino acids. Germline assignment: CDR1 KGHSH and CDR2 LQKENI. The CDR3 coding sequence is TGTGCCAGCTCACCGCGACAGGAGGCCCCTGGGGCCAACGTCCTGACTTTC. Protein sequence: CASSPRQEAPGANVLTF.

This clonotype was seen only a few times. The J gene is TRBJ2-5, the V gene TRBV12-3 or TRBV12-4, with D maybe TRBD2 (5 bases). V dropped 6 bases and J dropped 6 bases, with 8 bases sitting between them. This CDR3 has 11 amino acids. CDR3: CASRGVKTQYF. DNA of the CDR3: TGTGCCAGCAGGGGAGTGAAGACCCAGTACTTC.

This chain connects TRBV5-1 to TRBJ2-2; no clear D. Germline V lookup: CDR1 SGHRS, CDR2 YFSETQ. CDR3 size: 14 residues. Trimming removed 7 bases at V and 5 bases at J, with 15 bases between. This CDR3 reads CASCLGPGTGELFF. CDR3 sequence (DNA): TGCGCCAGCTGTCTTGGACCCGGGACCGGGGAGCTGTTTTTT.

This clonotype was counted a few times. The rearrangement uses TRBV12-3 or TRBV12-4 and TRBJ2-5, with D perhaps TRBD1 (5 bases). The CDR3 covers 15 residues. The V gene lost 8 bases and the J gene lost 6 bases, with 22 bases spanning the gap. In DNA, the CDR3 is TGTGCCAGCCATCGCTCTGGGGCGGCTCCCCAGACCCAGTACTTC. Encoded protein: CASHRSGAAPQTQYF.

The V call is TRBV29-1, the J call TRBJ1-2; possible D gene TRBD1, 6 bases. The CDR3 runs to 13 residues. The V and J ends lost 0 bases and 8 bases respectively, with 13 bases between them. Germline values: CDR1 SQVTM, CDR2 ANQGSEA. CDR3 sequence reads: CSVEDQGWRGYTF. CDR3 DNA: TGCAGCGTTGAAGATCAGGGGTGGAGGGGCTACACCTTC.

The V gene is TRBV11-3, the J gene TRBJ2-3; 7 bases match TRBD2. Germline CDR1 SGHNT, CDR2 YENEEA. This CDR3 is built from 16 residues. J gave up 1 base and V 1 base, and 5 bases lay outside the gene matches. CDR3 sequence reads: CASSLGGGYRTDTQYF. In DNA form, the CDR3 reads TGTGCCAGCAGCTTAGGGGGGGGGTATCGCACAGATACGCAGTATTTT. Using reference TRBV11-3 and TRBJ2-3 for the parts outside the CDR3, the full variable domain is EAGVVQSPRYKIIEKKQPVAFWCNPISGHNTLYWYLQNLGQGPELLIRYENEEAVDDSQLPKDRFSAERLKGVDSTLKIQPAELGDSAVYLCASSLGGGYRTDTQYFGPGTRLTVL.

As DNA, the CDR3 is TGTGCCAGCAGCGAAAGGACAGGTTCCAAGCAGTACTTC. Its protein product is CASSERTGSKQYF. The chain uses TRBV7-9 and TRBJ2-7, with 7 bases fitting TRBD1. The V gene's germline CDR1 is SEHNR and CDR2 FQNEAQ (reference sequence). The CDR3 sequence is 13 residues long. With V trimmed by 5 bases and J by 8 bases, 9 bases remained unmatched.

The chain uses TRBV6-1 and TRBJ1-3; D is ambiguous. Per the germline V gene, CDR1 is MNHNS and CDR2 is SASEGT. V was cut by 6 bases and J by 1 base, with 13 bases left in between. The CDR3 totals 15 residues. This CDR3 reads CASRYSGTSGNTIYF. The DNA for the CDR3 is TGTGCCAGCAGGTATTCAGGAACGTCTGGAAACACCATATATTTT.

This clonotype was detected only a few times. The CDR3 nucleotides read TGTGCCACCAGTGCCCAGGACAGCCCTGGGGAGACCCAGTACTTC. This codes for CATSAQDSPGETQYF. The chain combines TRBV24-1 with TRBJ2-5, with D maybe TRBD1 (6 bases). Germline V CDR1 and CDR2: KGHDR, SFDVKD. Trimming removed 5 bases from V and 5 bases from J, with 17 bases in between. The CDR3 spans 15 residues.

The J gene is TRBJ1-1, the V gene TRBV10-1, with a weak D call TRBD1 (6 bases). The CDR3 length is 13 residues. V was clipped by 5 bases and J by 6 bases, with 13 bases between them. In germline, CDR1 is WNHNN, CDR2 SYGVQD (reference sequence). CDR3 loop: CASSTPQGAEAFF. The CDR3 DNA reads as TGCGCCAGCAGTACCCCACAGGGCGCTGAAGCTTTCTTT.

The V call is TRBV10-3, the J call TRBJ1-4, with 10 bases matching TRBD1. The germline gives CDR1 ENHRY, CDR2 SYGVKD. After removal of 6 bases from V and 8 bases from J, the junction contained 6 bases not matched to a gene. The CDR3 runs 14 residues. In DNA form, the CDR3 reads TGTGCCATCAGAACCGGGACAGGGGACGAAAAACTGTTTTTT. It translates to CAIRTGTGDEKLFF.

The CDR3 DNA reads as TGCAGTGCTAGAGATCGAGCGGGAGGGCTCAATGAGCAGTTCTTC. The encoded protein is CSARDRAGGLNEQFF. The rearrangement links TRBV20-1 to TRBJ2-1; 10 bases are shared with TRBD2. The CDR3 is 15 amino acids. Germline V gene data show CDR1 as DFQATT and CDR2 as SNEGSKA (reference sequence). V shed 0 bases, J shed 6 bases, and the junction held 5 bases outside the gene matches.

The sample holds a few counts of this clonotype. The chain recombines TRBV6-4 with TRBJ2-2, with 11 bases lining up with TRBD1. In germline, CDR1 is MRHNA, CDR2 SNTAGT. The CDR3 has 14 residues. With V trimmed by 6 bases and J by 3 bases, 0 bases remained unmatched. CDR3 nucleotides: TGTGCCAGCAGGGGACAGGGGGACACCGGGGAGCTGTTTTTT. Amino acid sequence: CASRGQGDTGELFF.

The CDR3 loop reads CASSSGPEAFF. CDR3 sequence (DNA): TGTGCCAGCAGCTCCGGGCCAGAAGCTTTCTTT. J is TRBJ1-1 and V is TRBV7-2; D uncertain. The CDR3 runs to 11 residues. Trimming removed 4 bases from V and 8 bases from J, with 8 bases in between. The germline V gene encodes CDR1 SGHTA and CDR2 FQGNSA.

V is TRBV6-1 and J is TRBJ1-2; possibly TRBD1 for D (6 bases). This CDR3 contains 15 residues. Trimming took off 1 base at V and 3 bases at J, with 12 bases between the two ends. The germline V gene has CDR1 MNHNS and CDR2 SASEGT. Here the CDR3 DNA reads TGTGCCAGCAGTGAAGTTTGGGGGGCGGACTATGGCTACACCTTC. This codes for CASSEVWGADYGYTF.

This clonotype appeared a few times. The chain recombines TRBV6-2 or TRBV6-3 with TRBJ1-6; TRBD1 matches at 8 bases. V shed 2 bases, J shed 7 bases, and the junction held 4 bases outside the gene matches. The CDR3 is made up of 15 amino acids. Germline CDR1 and CDR2: MNHEY and SVGEGT. The CDR3 loop reads CASSYLDRGNSPLHF. The CDR3 DNA reads TGTGCCAGCAGTTACCTTGACAGGGGAAATTCACCCCTCCACTTT.

The rearrangement links TRBV20-1 to TRBJ1-2, with D uncertain. CDR1 and CDR2 (germline): DFQATT, SNEGSKA (reference sequence). The CDR3 runs 15 residues. The V gene lost 3 bases and the J gene lost 0 bases, with 14 bases spanning the gap. The chain's CDR3 is CSARTPGFSNYGYTF. CDR3 bases: TGCAGTGCTAGGACCCCGGGCTTTTCTAACTATGGCTACACCTTC.

The CDR3 loop reads CSASNMARSNTGELFF. CDR3 in DNA: TGCAGTGCTAGTAATATGGCTAGGTCTAACACCGGGGAGCTGTTTTTT. The V call is TRBV20-1, the J call TRBJ2-2; D call uncertain. The CDR3 contains 16 residues. Germline CDR1 reads DFQATT; CDR2 reads SNEGSKA (reference sequence). V dropped 3 bases and J dropped 2 bases, with 16 bases sitting between them.

This sequence joins TRBV6-1 and TRBJ2-7, with 9 bases lining up with TRBD1. The CDR3 loop spans 15 amino acids. Germline loops: CDR1 MNHNS, CDR2 SASEGT. V lost 6 bases to trimming and J lost 1 base; unmatched junction nucleotides: 7. Here the CDR3 reads CASRPGTGISYEQYF. CDR3 nucleotides: TGTGCCAGCAGACCCGGGACAGGGATTTCCTACGAGCAGTACTTC.

The chain couples TRBV27 to TRBJ1-1; D gene ambiguous. Trimming pared 7 bases from V and 4 bases from J, leaving 10 bases between. The V gene's germline CDR1 is MNHEY and CDR2 SMNVEV (reference sequence). The CDR3 is 12 amino acids. CDR3 nucleotides: TGTGCCAGCACCCGAACGGGCACTGAAGCTTTCTTT. Its protein is CASTRTGTEAFF.

In its sample, this clonotype was seen a few times. The CDR3 region is CASSQGTENYGYTF. The CDR3, as DNA: TGTGCCAGCAGCCAAGGGACAGAAAACTATGGCTACACCTTC. The V and J genes are TRBV7-2 and TRBJ1-2; 7 bases fit TRBD1. The CDR3 loop spans 14 amino acids. Germline assignment: CDR1 SGHTA and CDR2 FQGNSA. The trim removed 5 bases at V and 2 bases at J, leaving 5 bases unmatched. Complete variable domain (other parts from reference TRBV7-2 and TRBJ1-2): GAGVSQSPSNKVTEKGKDVELRCDPISGHTALYWYRQSLGQGLEFLIYFQGNSAPDKSGLPSDRFSAERTGGSVSTLTIQRTQQEDSAVYLCASSQGTENYGYTFGSGTRLTVV.

The chain carries TRBV20-1 and TRBJ2-7; 8 bases fit TRBD1. Germline lookup yields CDR1 DFQATT and CDR2 SNEGSKA (reference sequence). The CDR3 runs 14 residues. The J segment lost 3 bases and the V segment lost 6 bases, leaving 10 bases of the junction unmatched. The CDR3 region has the DNA TGCAGTGCCCTACGACAGGGGTCGAACTACGAGCAGTACTTC. This translates into CSALRQGSNYEQYF.

This chain connects TRBV7-9 to TRBJ1-1; a weak D match, TRBD1 (5 bases). Per the germline V gene, CDR1 is SEHNR and CDR2 is FQNEAQ (reference sequence). The CDR3 runs 16 residues. The germline V and J ends were trimmed by 7 bases and 5 bases, with 23 bases remaining between them. CDR3 bases: TGTGCCAGCACCCGGAGTCCGTCTGCCGGGGGGACTGAAGCTTTCTTT. This sequence encodes CASTRSPSAGGTEAFF.

This chain connects TRBV20-1 to TRBJ2-1; 12 bases fit TRBD2. Germline V CDR1 and CDR2: DFQATT, SNEGSKA (reference sequence). This CDR3 region has 15 residues. J was trimmed by 4 bases and V by 4 bases; bases with no gene match: 5. The CDR3 protein is CSAIPTSGRYNEQFF. The CDR3 bases are TGCAGTGCTATCCCGACTAGCGGGAGATACAATGAGCAGTTCTTC.

This rearrangement joins TRBV19 to TRBJ1-6, with D perhaps TRBD1 (5 bases). Looked up from germline, CDR1 is LNHDA and CDR2 is SQIVND (reference sequence). The CDR3 is made up of 13 amino acids. V shed 4 bases and J shed 7 bases, with 8 bases lying between them. The CDR3 nucleotides read TGTGCCAGTAGTACAGGGCCCAATTCACCCCTCCACTTT. It is translated as CASSTGPNSPLHF.

The CDR3: CSARDQGLYSNQPQHF. The DNA of the CDR3 is TGCAGTGCTAGAGATCAAGGGCTGTATAGCAATCAGCCCCAGCATTTT. V is TRBV20-1 and J is TRBJ1-5; D unclear. The V and J ends lost 0 bases and 0 bases respectively, with 12 bases between them. The CDR3 extends over 16 amino acids. The germline gives CDR1 DFQATT, CDR2 SNEGSKA (reference sequence).